This TCR beta chain was identified in a study of blood T cell repertoires in COVID-19 (dated by TCRdb to about 2020). As for the study more broadly: Collaborator samples came from the United States, Italy and Spain and covered acute and convalescent phases of COVID-19. The prospective study material was composed of cDNA or gDNA derived from T cells, B-cell-depleted T cells, or PBMCs. Subjects who had been exposed to COVID-19, were actively infected with it, or had recovered from it provided the deeply sampled blood TCRbeta repertoires that made up the dataset. The repertoires were released in a freely available public database intended as a resource for research on the immune response to SARS-CoV-2. The samples were drawn from the first 160 participants of the ongoing ImmuneRACE study and from more than 1,000 subjects provided by 6 global collaborators. The sample metadata nearly always contained a de-identified subject ID, COVID-19 status, age in years and sex. Where available, HLA class I and class II types were obtained from metadata supplied by the sample provider rather than from assay-based typing.

Collaborating institutions collected whole blood in K2EDTA tubes following their own protocols. Collaborator samples were shipped for TCRbeta analysis as frozen whole blood, isolated PBMCs, or DNA extracted from either sample type. TCRbeta CDR3 regions were amplified from genomic DNA by means of the immunoSEQ Assay, a bias-controlled multiplex PCR. The paper's data handling went like this. Within the assay, amplification of reference gene primers was used to estimate how many nucleated cells each sample contained. Sequence reads were collapsed and filtered to measure the absolute abundance of every unique TCRbeta CDR3 rearrangement. For each sample, productive Simpson clonality was calculated by taking the square root of Simpson's diversity index across productive rearrangements. In its TCRdb copy, this immuneACCESS table keeps in-frame sequences only and misses some clones. Where compared with another copy, unresolved V genes explain less than half of these, and the others have no known cause. The D gene and trimming were derived from the DNA, and the V and J assignments and clone size from that table. In this sample the table shows fewer than 250,000 clones, roughly 82% of which occur a single time. Over 3.5% of the sample comes from the top ten.

CDR1 and CDR2 are drawn from the germline V gene (reference sequence): MNHNY, SVGAGI. V is pruned by 4 bases and J by 2 bases, leaving 5 bases of the junction without a gene match. The CDR3, from cysteine to phenylalanine, totals 14 residues. Here the CDR3 DNA is all that survives: 42 bases in frame from base 1. Results and caveats for the whole study, not just this receptor: How much clinical and demographic metadata was included differed by source and by participant, and the metadata was provided uncurated.

Note on this clone: Its antigen is still unknown. One base away there is no much larger clone; base qualities are not given.

Material: peripheral blood. The origin of this receptor is a woman aged 70-85 years with acute or convalescent COVID-19. The chain employs TRBV6-6 and TRBJ2-7; TRBD1 matches 7 bases in the middle. The CDR3 reads CASSFTGATYEQYF. At the DNA level, the sequence is TGTGCCAGCAGTTTTACAGGGGCAACCTACGAGCAGTACTTC.